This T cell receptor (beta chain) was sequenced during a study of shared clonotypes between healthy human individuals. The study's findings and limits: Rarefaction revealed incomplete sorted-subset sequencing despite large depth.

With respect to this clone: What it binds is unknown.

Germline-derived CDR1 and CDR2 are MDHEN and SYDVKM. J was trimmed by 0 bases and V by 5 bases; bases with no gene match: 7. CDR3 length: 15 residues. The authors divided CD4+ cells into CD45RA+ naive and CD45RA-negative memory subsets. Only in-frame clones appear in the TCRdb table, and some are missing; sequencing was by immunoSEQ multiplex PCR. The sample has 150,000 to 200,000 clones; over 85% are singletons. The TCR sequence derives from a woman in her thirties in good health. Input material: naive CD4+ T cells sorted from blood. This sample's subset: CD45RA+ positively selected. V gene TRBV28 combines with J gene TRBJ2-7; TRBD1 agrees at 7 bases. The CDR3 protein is CASSTATGLSYEQYF. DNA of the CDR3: TGTGCCAGCAGTACCGCGACAGGGCTCTCCTACGAGCAGTACTTC. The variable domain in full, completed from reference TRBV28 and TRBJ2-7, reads DVKVTQSSRYLVKRTGEKVFLECVQDMDHENMFWYRQDPGLGLRLIYFSYDVKMKEKGDIPEGYSVSREKKERFSLILESASTNQTSMYLCASSTATGLSYEQYFGPGTRLTVT.